One sample yielded the 11 T cell receptor beta chains listed below, sequenced in a study of PD-1 blockade in classical Hodgkin lymphoma (dated by TCRdb to 2020 to 2021). The sample's time point label is to be understood as: cycle 1 day 1 (C1D1), immediately before nivolumab initiation. Every trial patient had relapsed after autologous stem cell transplantation, and cohorts A, B and C differed in prior brentuximab vedotin exposure. Magnetic negative selection with a Miltenyi CD4+ T cell isolation kit was used to purify CD4+ T cells from thawed PBMCs. Receptors were amplified or captured by the immunoSEQ multiplex PCR assay. The clones in this table, taken by TCRdb from immuneACCESS, are in-frame only. Not every clone is retained; where verified, under half of the shortfall comes from an unresolved V gene, and the cause of the rest is unknown. This sample is represented by approximately 30,000 clones; roughly 80% of them were singletons. Clones ranked in the top ten supply 2.4% of the sample.

Material: CD4+ T cells from blood, obtained at baseline. The receptors here all came from a human donor with classical Hodgkin lymphoma.

The sample holds one count of this clone. The chain couples TRBV19 to TRBJ1-6; 7 nucleotides line up with TRBD1. The CDR3 covers 15 residues. Trimming took 1 base from V and 11 from J; bases not matched to a gene: 8. The germline CDR1 and CDR2 sequences are LNHDA and SQIVND (reference sequence). As DNA, the CDR3 is TGTGCCAGTAGTATAGTAAAGGGGGCACGGACACCCCTCCACTTT. This translates into CASSIVKGARTPLHF. The full variable domain, rest sourced from reference TRBV19 and TRBJ1-6, is DGGITQSPKYLFRKEGQNVTLSCEQNLNHDAMYWYRQDPGQGLRLIYYSQIVNDFQKGDIAEGYSVSREKKESFPLTVTSAQKNPTAFYLCASSIVKGARTPLHFGNGTRLTVT.

The chain has TRBV7-9 and TRBJ2-7; TRBD1 might be the D (6 bases). This CDR3 contains 15 residues. Trimming shortened V by 6 bases and J by 2 bases, and 17 bases separated the two germline ends. The V gene's germline CDR1 is SEHNR and CDR2 FQNEAQ (reference sequence). The CDR3 spells CASSSPHRVPYEQYF. CDR3 coding DNA: TGTGCCAGCAGTTCTCCCCACAGGGTTCCCTACGAGCAGTACTTC.

The chain combines TRBV6-1 with TRBJ1-4; D gene uncertain. Germline values: CDR1 MNHNS, CDR2 SASEGT. Trimming removed 5 bases at V and 7 bases at J, with 8 bases between. There are 12 residues in the CDR3. CDR3 DNA: TGTGCCAGCAGTCGGTACGGTGAAAAACTGTTTTTT. Its protein is CASSRYGEKLFF.

The chain uses TRBV2 and TRBJ2-3, with unresolved D. The ends were cut back, 9 bases at V and 0 bases at J, with 7 bases in the middle. Germline assignment: CDR1 SNHLY and CDR2 FYNNEI. The CDR3 length is 12 residues. In nucleotides, the CDR3 is TGTGCCAGTCTCCCTAGCACAGATACGCAGTATTTT. The encoded protein is CASLPSTDTQYF. The full variable domain, in which reference TRBV2 and TRBJ2-3 provide the parts outside the CDR3, is EPEVTQTPSHQVTQMGQEVILRCVPISNHLYFYWYRQILGQKVEFLVSFYNNEISEKSEIFDDQFSVERPDGSNFTLKIRSTKLEDSAMYFCASLPSTDTQYFGPGTRLTVL.

The gene calls are TRBV6-5 and TRBJ2-4; a possible D gene is TRBD2 (5 bases). V dropped 0 bases and J dropped 0 bases, with 6 bases sitting between them. The CDR3 consists of 15 residues. Germline CDR1 is MNHEY and CDR2 is SVGAGI. CDR3 loop: CASSYSRVAKNIQYF. The DNA for the CDR3 is TGTGCCAGCAGTTACTCGCGGGTAGCCAAAAACATTCAGTACTTC.

The V call is TRBV14, the J call TRBJ2-7, with 9 bases that match TRBD1. J lost 5 bases, V lost 4 bases, and 9 bases had no gene match. This CDR3 is 15 amino acids long. Germline assignment: CDR1 SGHDN and CDR2 FVKESK. CDR3 residues: CASSPLWTGVHEQYF. CDR3 DNA: TGTGCCAGCAGCCCCTTATGGACAGGGGTCCACGAGCAGTACTTC. Drawing the rest from reference TRBV14 and TRBJ2-7, the complete variable domain is EAGVTQFPSHSVIEKGQTVTLRCDPISGHDNLYWYRRVMGKEIKFLLHFVKESKQDESGMPNNRFLAERTGGTYSTLKVQPAELEDSGVYFCASSPLWTGVHEQYFGPGTRLTVT.

Judged by abundance, this clone is medium-sized (0.01 to 0.1%). V usage is TRBV19 and J usage is TRBJ1-3, with 7 positions matching TRBD1. With V trimmed by 6 bases and J by 6 bases, 8 bases remained unmatched. The CDR3 is 14 amino acids. Germline lookup yields CDR1 LNHDA and CDR2 SQIVND (reference sequence). CDR3 loop: CASRGQPGENTIYF. The CDR3 DNA sequence: TGTGCCAGTAGGGGACAGCCTGGGGAAAACACCATATATTTT.

This clone was picked up one time. The chain carries TRBV7-9 and TRBJ1-1; 8 bases match TRBD1. V was clipped by 5 bases and J by 5 bases; unmatched bases: 4. The germline V gene encodes CDR1 SEHNR and CDR2 FQNEAQ (reference sequence). The CDR3 has 13 residues. The CDR3 DNA reads TGTGCCAGCAGCGGAACAGGGGGAACTGAAGCTTTCTTT. It yields the protein CASSGTGGTEAFF.

This sequence joins TRBV9 and TRBJ1-2; tentatively, D is TRBD1 (5 bases). Germline V gives CDR1 SGDLS, CDR2 YYNGEE. This CDR3 is 14 amino acids long. The V and J ends lost 4 bases and 4 bases respectively, with 14 bases between them. The CDR3 loop reads CASSPWGNSYGYTF. CDR3 nucleotides: TGTGCCAGCAGCCCCTGGGGGAACTCCTATGGCTACACCTTC.

The rearrangement uses TRBV7-9 and TRBJ1-5; D unclear. This CDR3 contains 16 residues. With 3 bases removed from V and 2 bases from J, the gap between germline ends came to 14 bases. Germline CDR1 and CDR2: SEHNR and FQNEAQ (reference sequence). CDR3 nucleotide sequence: TGTGCCAGCAGCTTTTGGGAGAAAAGGGGCAATCAGCCCCAGCATTTT. Translated: CASSFWEKRGNQPQHF. Using reference TRBV7-9 and TRBJ1-5 for the parts outside the CDR3, the full variable domain is DTGVSQNPRHKITKRGQNVTFRCDPISEHNRLYWYRQTLGQGPEFLTYFQNEAQLEKSRLLSDRFSAERPKGSFSTLEIQRTEQGDSAMYLCASSFWEKRGNQPQHFGDGTRLSIL.

This clone appeared a few times. The chain employs TRBV30 and TRBJ1-6; D might be TRBD1 (5 bases). CDR3 size: 15 residues. Germline values: CDR1 GTSNPN, CDR2 SVGIG (reference sequence). The ends were cut back, 2 bases at V and 6 bases at J, with 14 bases in the middle. CDR3 bases: TGTGCCTGGAGTTATACAGGTAGATCTAATTCACCCCTCCACTTT. It specifies CAWSYTGRSNSPLHF. Full variable domain (outside the CDR3, taken from reference TRBV30 and TRBJ1-6): SQTIHQWPATLVQPVGSPLSLECTVEGTSNPNLYWYRQAAGRGLQLLFYSVGIGQISSEVPQNLSASRPQDRQFILSSKKLLLSDSGFYLCAWSYTGRSNSPLHFGNGTRLTVT.